This passage covers 29 T cell receptor beta chains from one sample sequenced in a study of cytomegalovirus exposure and HLA in healthy donors. It was with 60 Vbeta and 13 Jbeta primers that the PCR ran. Profiling relied on immunoSEQ multiplex PCR, and the TCRdb table lists in-frame clones only, not all of them. The sample lists some 80,000 clones, around 79% occurring once. Sequencing was carried out using PBMCs. The receptors stem from a man in his late teens or twenties in good health and CMV-seropositive.

The chain carries TRBV7-9 and TRBJ1-3, with unresolved D. Looked up from germline, CDR1 is SEHNR and CDR2 is FQNEAQ (reference sequence). V gave up 2 bases and J gave up 4 bases, with 6 bases separating them. This CDR3 spans 13 amino acids. The DNA for the CDR3 is TGTGCCAGCAGCTTAAACACAGGAAACACCATATATTTT. It codes for CASSLNTGNTIYF.

The chain couples TRBV18 to TRBJ2-7; D might be TRBD2 (6 bases). This CDR3 region has 15 residues. The V end lost 2 bases, the J end lost 2 bases, and 13 bases lay between the germline ends. Germline CDR1 KGHSH, CDR2 LQKENI. The CDR3 region is CASSPSGRRTYEQYF. CDR3 nucleotide sequence: TGTGCCAGCTCACCAAGTGGGAGGCGTACCTACGAGCAGTACTTC.

The J gene is TRBJ2-1, the V gene TRBV9; 7 bases map to TRBD2. Germline CDR1 SGDLS, CDR2 YYNGEE. Trimming at V came to 0 bases and at J to 9 bases, leaving 12 bases not matched to a gene. The CDR3 is 16 amino acids. The CDR3 region has the DNA TGTGCCAGCAGCGTAGGACCCGCGGGAGCCGATGCTGAGCAGTTCTTC. Its translation: CASSVGPAGADAEQFF.

This chain links TRBV2 with TRBJ2-7; D remains unclear. The CDR3 covers 12 residues. From germline, CDR1 is SNHLY and CDR2 FYNNEI. Trimming pared 3 bases from V and 3 bases from J, leaving 6 bases between. CDR3: CASSDRGYEQYF. Written as DNA, the CDR3 is TGTGCCAGCAGTGATCGAGGCTACGAGCAGTACTTC.

As DNA, the CDR3 is TGTGCCAGCAGTACCGGACTCTATGGCTACACCTTC. This translates into CASSTGLYGYTF. The chain couples TRBV6-5 to TRBJ1-2; no firm D call. CDR3 length: 12 residues. Germline lookup yields CDR1 MNHEY and CDR2 SVGAGI. V was pared by 5 bases and J by 4 bases, with 8 bases between.

The chain has TRBV7-9 and TRBJ1-1; 7 bases are shared with TRBD1. J gave up 8 bases and V 4 bases, and 7 bases lay outside the gene matches. This CDR3 spans 13 amino acids. From germline, CDR1 is SEHNR and CDR2 FQNEAQ (reference sequence). This CDR3 is CASSSSTQGEAFF. CDR3 sequence (DNA): TGTGCCAGCAGCTCATCAACACAGGGGGAAGCTTTCTTT.

This chain links TRBV9 with TRBJ2-1; D possibly corresponds to TRBD1 (5 bases). There are 15 residues in the CDR3. The V gene's germline CDR1 is SGDLS and CDR2 YYNGEE. Trimming shortened V by 3 bases and J by 6 bases, and 16 bases separated the two germline ends. The CDR3 is CASSASSRVGNEQFF. In DNA, the CDR3 is TGTGCCAGCAGCGCCTCCTCCAGGGTGGGCAATGAGCAGTTCTTC.

The chain uses TRBV9 and TRBJ1-1; D perhaps matches TRBD1 (5 bases). The germline CDR1 and CDR2 sequences are SGDLS and YYNGEE. The CDR3 covers 15 residues. V lost 0 bases and J lost 3, with 12 bases in between. The CDR3 coding sequence is TGTGCCAGCAGCGTAGAGCCGGAGGGGTACACTGAAGCTTTCTTT. Amino acids: CASSVEPEGYTEAFF.

The chain links TRBV6-4 to TRBJ2-3; D is unresolved. Germline CDR1 reads MRHNA; CDR2 reads SNTAGT. The CDR3 length is 14 residues. Trimming removed 4 bases at V and 2 bases at J, with 10 bases between. Here the CDR3 DNA reads TGTGCCAGCAGTGTGACTGGCTACACAGATACGCAGTATTTT. Protein sequence: CASSVTGYTDTQYF.

The table lists this clone with a count of one. The chain joins TRBV28 to TRBJ2-5; tentative D call: TRBD2 (6 bases). This CDR3 contains 13 residues. Trimming left V 7 bases short and J 4 bases short, with 13 bases between. Per germline, CDR1 MDHEN and CDR2 SYDVKM. CDR3 nucleotide sequence: TGTGCCAGCACCTCCCGGGAGAGAGAGACCCAGTACTTC. It yields the protein CASTSRERETQYF.

The chain is built from TRBV7-9 and TRBJ2-2; D uncertain. Germline lookup yields CDR1 SEHNR and CDR2 FQNEAQ (reference sequence). The CDR3 has 12 amino acids. V was cut by 5 bases and J by 2 bases, with 3 bases left in between. The CDR3 reads CASSLNTGELFF. The CDR3 nucleotides are TGTGCCAGCAGCCTAAACACCGGGGAGCTGTTTTTT.

This chain uses TRBV9 with TRBJ2-4; possible D gene TRBD2, 6 bases. The CDR3 covers 13 residues. CDR1 and CDR2 from the germline V gene are SGDLS and YYNGEE. Deletions cut 4 bases from V and 8 bases from J, with 13 bases between. The CDR3 DNA reads as TGTGCCAGCAGCAGGCTAGCGTGGGACATTCAGTACTTC. It yields the protein CASSRLAWDIQYF.

In this sample, this clone turned up a few times. V and J are TRBV7-2 and TRBJ2-1, with D unresolved. This CDR3 comprises 13 residues. Germline-derived CDR1 and CDR2 are SGHTA and FQGNSA. The V end lost 0 bases, the J end lost 7 bases, and 7 bases lay between the germline ends. CDR3 sequence reads: CASSLASSNEQFF. The CDR3 nucleotides read TGTGCCAGCAGCTTAGCATCGAGTAATGAGCAGTTCTTC.

In this sample, this clone turned up a few times. The gene calls are TRBV4-2 and TRBJ2-2, with 9 nucleotides matching TRBD2. This CDR3 is 18 amino acids long. Trimming at V came to 4 bases and at J to 1 base, leaving 10 bases not matched to a gene. From germline, CDR1 is LGHNA and CDR2 YNFKEQ. The CDR3 DNA reads as TGTGCCAGCAGCCGCCTTCTAGCGGGGCCCAGGAACACCGGGGAGCTGTTTTTT. Translated: CASSRLLAGPRNTGELFF.

This chain uses TRBV13 with TRBJ1-2, with TRBD1 as a possible D gene (6 bases). V was trimmed by 3 bases and J by 5 bases, leaving 13 bases between them. There are 14 residues in the CDR3. CDR1 is PRHDT, CDR2 FYEKMQ, per germline (reference sequence). DNA of the CDR3: TGTGCCAGCAGCTTGGCAGGGGAGGGTTATGGCTACACCTTC. Its translation is CASSLAGEGYGYTF.

J is TRBJ2-7 and V is TRBV7-6, with TRBD2 matching over 10 bases. This CDR3 has 15 residues. Germline loops: CDR1 SGHVS, CDR2 FNYEAQ. Trimming took 5 bases from V and 6 from J; bases not matched to a gene: 10. The CDR3 DNA reads as TGTGCCAGCAGCCCGATGGCTAGCGGGAGAGTCGAGCAGTACTTC. Encoded protein: CASSPMASGRVEQYF. Using reference TRBV7-6 and TRBJ2-7 for the parts outside the CDR3, the full variable domain is GAGVSQSPRYKVTKRGQDVALRCDPISGHVSLYWYRQALGQGPEFLTYFNYEAQQDKSGLPNDRFSAERPEGSISTLTIQRTEQRDSAMYRCASSPMASGRVEQYFGPGTRLTVT.

This clone was seen only once. The gene calls are TRBV18 and TRBJ1-1; 8 bases are shared with TRBD1. Germline CDR1 KGHSH, CDR2 LQKENI. V was pared by 2 bases and J by 3 bases, with 2 bases of the junction left unmatched. The CDR3 spans 14 residues. CDR3 in amino acids: CASSPLQGDTEAFF. In DNA form, the CDR3 reads TGTGCCAGCTCACCATTACAGGGGGACACTGAAGCTTTCTTT.

J is TRBJ2-5 and V is TRBV25-1; TRBD2 matches at 8 bases. V was clipped by 8 bases and J by 4 bases; unmatched bases: 9. The CDR3 is made up of 14 amino acids. Germline V gene sequence: CDR1 MGHDK, CDR2 SYGVNS. The DNA for the CDR3 is TGTGCCAGCGTCGGAGTTGCGGGAGGAGAGACCCAGTACTTC. This encodes CASVGVAGGETQYF.

This CDR3 is CAISESATEAFF. CDR3 DNA: TGTGCCATCAGTGAGTCGGCCACTGAAGCTTTCTTT. The chain joins TRBV10-3 to TRBJ1-1; D gene ambiguous. CDR1 and CDR2 (germline): ENHRY, SYGVKD. V was pared by 0 bases and J by 4 bases, with 3 bases between. This CDR3 is built from 12 residues.

The sample holds one count of this clone. This chain connects TRBV14 to TRBJ1-1; D gene unclear. This CDR3 has 13 amino acids. Per the germline V gene, CDR1 is SGHDN and CDR2 is FVKESK. V was pared by 3 bases and J by 5 bases, with 10 bases between. The CDR3 loop is CASSQIQQTEAFF. As DNA, the CDR3 is TGTGCCAGCAGCCAGATACAGCAAACTGAAGCTTTCTTT.

This chain uses TRBV28 with TRBJ2-3; D gene unclear. This CDR3 is built from 13 residues. V lost 3 bases and J 5 bases, leaving 9 bases between the germline ends. Germline CDR1 is MDHEN and CDR2 is SYDVKM. Here the CDR3 DNA reads TGTGCCAGCAGTTTGCCTCCTAGAGATACGCAGTATTTT. Its protein product is CASSLPPRDTQYF.

The chain combines TRBV10-3 with TRBJ2-5; D might be TRBD2 (7 bases). V was shortened by 7 bases and J by 4 bases, with 16 bases between the two germline ends. This CDR3 contains 14 residues. The germline V gene encodes CDR1 ENHRY and CDR2 SYGVKD. The CDR3 bases are TGTGCCATCACGTCTGGGGGGGCCGGAGAGACCCAGTACTTC. The encoded protein is CAITSGGAGETQYF.

The genes are TRBV5-1 and TRBJ2-1; 8 nucleotides align to TRBD2. The CDR3 loop spans 14 amino acids. J gave up 10 bases and V 0 bases, and 6 bases lay outside the gene matches. Germline V gene data show CDR1 as SGHRS and CDR2 as YFSETQ. Here the CDR3 DNA reads TGCGCCAGCAGCTTGGTGGGAAGCGGGAGAGAGCAGTTCTTC. Protein sequence: CASSLVGSGREQFF.

The chain employs TRBV27 and TRBJ2-7; perhaps TRBD2 as D (6 bases). Germline V gene lookup returns CDR1 MNHEY and CDR2 SMNVEV (reference sequence). V was shortened by 6 bases and J by 4 bases, with 13 bases between the two germline ends. The CDR3 runs 13 residues. The CDR3 spells CASRGGVPYEQYF. In DNA form, the CDR3 reads TGTGCCAGCAGGGGGGGAGTTCCGTACGAGCAGTACTTC.

The chain joins TRBV27 to TRBJ1-5, with D maybe TRBD1 (5 bases). The CDR3 covers 14 residues. Germline-derived CDR1 and CDR2 are MNHEY and SMNVEV (reference sequence). V shed 5 bases and J shed 2 bases, with 10 bases lying between them. The CDR3 here is CASSPIRGNQPQHF. For the CDR3, the DNA is TGTGCCAGCAGTCCCATCAGGGGCAATCAGCCCCAGCATTTT.

The rearrangement links TRBV12-5 to TRBJ2-1, with a possible D match to TRBD2 (6 bases). Germline lookup yields CDR1 LGHNT and CDR2 FRNRAP. This CDR3 has 12 amino acids. V was shortened by 6 bases and J by 4 bases, with 7 bases between the two germline ends. The CDR3 coding sequence is TGTGCTAGTGGGGGAGGTTACAATGAGCAGTTCTTC. Residues: CASGGGYNEQFF.

This clone came up a few times. This CDR3 reads CASSAPGQGLFF. In DNA form, the CDR3 reads TGTGCCAGCAGCGCACCGGGACAGGGACTGTTTTTT. The chain employs TRBV7-9 and TRBJ1-4, with TRBD1 identical over 9 bases. V was clipped by 5 bases and J by 13 bases; unmatched bases: 5. This CDR3 has 12 amino acids. Looked up from germline, CDR1 is SEHNR and CDR2 is FQNEAQ (reference sequence).

The chain joins TRBV5-6 to TRBJ2-7; 8 nucleotides line up with TRBD1. The CDR3 length is 14 residues. With 1 base clipped from V and 3 bases from J, the junction kept 3 bases outside the gene matches. Germline V CDR1 and CDR2: SGHDT, YYEEEE. CDR3 in amino acids: CASSLSGTGYEQYF. The CDR3 DNA sequence: TGTGCCAGCAGCTTGTCCGGGACAGGCTACGAGCAGTACTTC.

The rearrangement uses TRBV6-5 and TRBJ1-6, with D perhaps matching TRBD1 (5 bases). In germline, CDR1 is MNHEY, CDR2 SVGAGI. Deletions cut 10 bases from V and 7 bases from J, with 17 bases between. The CDR3 consists of 14 residues. CDR3 residues: CATFTRANNSPLHF. For the CDR3, the DNA is TGTGCCACCTTCACCAGGGCAAACAATTCACCCCTCCACTTT.